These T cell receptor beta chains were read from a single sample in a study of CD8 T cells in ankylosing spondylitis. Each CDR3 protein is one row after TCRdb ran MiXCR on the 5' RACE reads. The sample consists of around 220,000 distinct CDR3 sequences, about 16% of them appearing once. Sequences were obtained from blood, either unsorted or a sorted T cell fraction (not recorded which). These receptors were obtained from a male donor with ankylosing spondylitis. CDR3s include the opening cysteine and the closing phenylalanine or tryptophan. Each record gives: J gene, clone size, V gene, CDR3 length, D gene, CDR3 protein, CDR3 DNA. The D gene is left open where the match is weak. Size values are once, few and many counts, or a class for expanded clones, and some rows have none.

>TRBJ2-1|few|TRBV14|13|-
CASRPDGSNEQFF
TGTGCCAGCAGACCGGACGGATCCAATGAGCAGTTCTTC
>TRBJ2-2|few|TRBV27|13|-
CASSPNGVVELFF
TGTGCCAGCAGTCCTAATGGGGTGGTAGAGCTGTTTTTT
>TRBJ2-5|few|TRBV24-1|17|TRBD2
CATSDFPRLAAQETQYF
TGTGCCACCAGTGATTTCCCCCGACTAGCGGCCCAAGAGACCCAGTACTTC
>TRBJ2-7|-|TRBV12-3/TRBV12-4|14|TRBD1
CASSTGQGVYEQYF
TGTGCCAGCAGTACGGGACAGGGAGTCTACGAGCAGTACTTC
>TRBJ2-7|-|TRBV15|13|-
CATSRTRAYEQYF
TGTGCCACCAGCAGGACACGGGCCTACGAGCAGTACTTC
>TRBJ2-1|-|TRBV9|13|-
CASSPPLFNEQFF
TGTGCCAGCAGCCCCCCGTTGTTTAATGAGCAGTTCTTC
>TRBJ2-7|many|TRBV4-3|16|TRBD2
CASSQDWTSGLYEQYF
TGCGCCAGCAGCCAAGATTGGACTAGCGGGCTTTACGAGCAGTACTTC
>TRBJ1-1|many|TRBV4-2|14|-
CASSQGGGNTEAFF
TGTGCCAGCAGCCAAGGGGGGGGGAACACTGAAGCTTTCTTT
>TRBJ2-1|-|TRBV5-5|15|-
CASSLPSAYYNEQFF
TGTGCCAGCAGCTTACCGAGCGCGTATTACAATGAGCAGTTCTTC
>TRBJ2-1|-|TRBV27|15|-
CASSWGPGSYNEQFF
TGTGCCAGCAGTTGGGGGCCGGGCTCCTACAATGAGCAGTTCTTC
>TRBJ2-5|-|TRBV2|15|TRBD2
CASSEGTSDLETQYF
TGTGCCAGCAGTGAGGGGACTAGCGATTTAGAGACCCAGTACTTC
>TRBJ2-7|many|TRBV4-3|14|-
CASSQDHGAYEQYF
TGCGCCAGCAGCCAAGATCACGGTGCCTACGAGCAGTACTTC
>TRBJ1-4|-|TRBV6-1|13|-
CASGFRGSEKLFF
TGTGCCAGCGGATTCAGGGGCAGTGAAAAACTGTTTTTT
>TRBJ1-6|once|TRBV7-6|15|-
CASSRWRDDNSPLHF
TGTGCCAGCAGCCGCTGGCGGGATGATAATTCACCCCTCCACTTT
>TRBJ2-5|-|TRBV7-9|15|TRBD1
CASSLAGQGEETQYF
TGTGCCAGCAGCTTAGCGGGACAGGGGGAAGAGACCCAGTACTTC
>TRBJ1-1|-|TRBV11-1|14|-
CASSLDTPNTEAFF
TGTGCCAGCAGCTTAGACACACCGAACACTGAAGCTTTCTTT
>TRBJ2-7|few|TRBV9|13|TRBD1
CASSAGTDYEQYF
TGTGCCAGCAGCGCCGGGACAGATTACGAGCAGTACTTC
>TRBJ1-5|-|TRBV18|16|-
CASPHTLDTKDQPQHF
TGTGCCAGCCCACACACTTTGGACACCAAGGATCAGCCCCAGCATTTT
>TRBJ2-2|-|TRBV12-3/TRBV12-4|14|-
CASSPDVPTGELFF
TGTGCCAGCAGCCCGGACGTCCCCACCGGGGAGCTGTTTTTT
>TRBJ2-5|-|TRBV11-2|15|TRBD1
CASSPLGTVQETQYF
TGTGCCAGCAGCCCCCTCGGGACAGTTCAAGAGACCCAGTACTTC
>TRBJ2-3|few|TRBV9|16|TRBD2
CASSASGREASDTQYF
TGTGCCAGCAGCGCGAGCGGGCGGGAGGCCTCAGATACGCAGTATTTT
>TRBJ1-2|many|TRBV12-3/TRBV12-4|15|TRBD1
CASSPGPTGGRGYTF
TGTGCCAGCAGTCCCGGGCCTACAGGGGGCCGTGGCTACACCTTC
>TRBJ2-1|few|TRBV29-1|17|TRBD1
CSVQGAWGQTRYNEQFF
TGCAGCGTTCAGGGGGCGTGGGGACAGACACGTTACAATGAGCAGTTCTTC
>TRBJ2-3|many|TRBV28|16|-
CASSPPLASGTDTQYF
TGTGCCAGCAGTCCCCCATTGGCTAGCGGCACAGATACGCAGTATTTT
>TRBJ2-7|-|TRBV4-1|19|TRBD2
CASSQHPTGEGLAFYEQYF
TGCGCCAGCAGCCAGCACCCTACAGGGGAGGGACTAGCATTTTACGAGCAGTACTTC
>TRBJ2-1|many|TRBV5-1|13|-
CASSLVGYNEQFF
TGCGCCAGCAGCTTGGTCGGGTACAATGAGCAGTTCTTC
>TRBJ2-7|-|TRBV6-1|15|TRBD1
CASSPDRVRFYEQYF
TGTGCCAGCAGTCCCGACAGGGTAAGGTTCTACGAGCAGTACTTC
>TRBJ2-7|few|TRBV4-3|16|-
CASSQDRTGVSIEQYF
TGCGCCAGCAGCCAAGATAGAACGGGAGTTAGTATCGAGCAGTACTTC
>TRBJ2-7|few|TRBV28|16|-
CASIPNRDYPGYEQYF
TGTGCCAGCATCCCGAACAGGGACTACCCGGGCTACGAGCAGTACTTC
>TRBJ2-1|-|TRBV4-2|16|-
CASSQEDLSSYNEQFF
TGTGCCAGCAGCCAAGAGGACTTGAGCTCCTACAATGAGCAGTTCTTC
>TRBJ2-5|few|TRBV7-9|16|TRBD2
CASSVPGLAGGETQYF
TGTGCCAGCAGCGTACCGGGACTAGCGGGAGGGGAGACCCAGTACTTC
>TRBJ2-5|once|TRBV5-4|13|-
CASSRATFPPQYF
TGTGCCAGCAGCCGAGCGACCTTCCCTCCCCAGTACTTC
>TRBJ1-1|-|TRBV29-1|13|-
CSVGPRGHTEAFF
TGCAGCGTCGGTCCGCGGGGACACACTGAAGCTTTCTTT
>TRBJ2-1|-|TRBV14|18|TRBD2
CASSQATSGSYSYNEQFF
TGTGCCAGCAGCCAAGCAACTAGCGGGTCATACTCCTACAATGAGCAGTTCTTC
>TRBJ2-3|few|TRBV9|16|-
CASSVVDSVPTDTQYF
TGTGCCAGCAGCGTAGTTGATAGCGTGCCCACAGATACGCAGTATTTT
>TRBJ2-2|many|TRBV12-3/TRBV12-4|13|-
CASSFVGTGELFF
TGTGCCAGCAGTTTTGTGGGGACCGGGGAGCTGTTTTTT
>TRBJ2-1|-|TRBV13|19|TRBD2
CASSSWLAGGLLEGNEQFF
TGTGCCAGCAGCTCTTGGCTAGCGGGAGGTTTATTAGAAGGCAATGAGCAGTTCTTC
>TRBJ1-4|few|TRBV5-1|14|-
CASSLDNDNEKLFF
TGCGCCAGCAGCTTAGACAATGATAATGAAAAACTGTTTTTT
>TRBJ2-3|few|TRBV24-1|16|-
CATSDLNGGMNNTQYF
TGTGCCACCAGTGATTTAAATGGCGGGATGAACAATACGCAGTATTTT
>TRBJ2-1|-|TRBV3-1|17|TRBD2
CASSQELAGSSYNEQFF
TGTGCCAGCAGCCAAGAACTAGCGGGGAGCTCCTACAATGAGCAGTTCTTC
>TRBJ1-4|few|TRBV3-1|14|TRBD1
CASSQGQGGEKLFF
TGTGCCAGCAGCCAGGGACAGGGAGGTGAAAAACTGTTTTTT